Presented here are 30 T cell receptor beta chains from one specimen sequenced in a study of breast tumors, draining lymph nodes, adjacent tissues. Each CDR3 protein is one row after TCRdb ran MiXCR on the multiplex PCR reads. The data contain 50,000 to 65,000 distinct CDR3 sequences, roughly 39% of them singletons. Sequencing input: breast tumor tissue. The receptors originated from a female donor with breast cancer. Some clones in this sample may be carry-over from other donors' samples.

Turning to this clonotype: This CDR3 fails to terminate in the conserved phenylalanine or tryptophan, so it likely reflects a read error. Because the CDR3's place on the DNA is in doubt, the DNA is left out and the CDR3 is given as listed by TCRdb. The CDR3 loop is CASSPDRGPEETQHL. This chain joins TRBV10-2 and TRBJ2-5; no DNA check was done on the table's D call, TRBD1. The CDR3 has 15 amino acids, counting both end residues. CDR1 WSHSY and CDR2 SAAADI come from the germline V gene.

In this sample, this clonotype turned up many times. The CDR3 is CAWGPGNTIYF. The CDR3 bases are TGTGCCTGGGGACCTGGAAACACCATATATTTT. The rearrangement joins TRBV30 to TRBJ1-3, with D uncertain. The ends were cut back, 5 bases at V and 2 bases at J, with 4 bases in the middle. Germline assignment: CDR1 GTSNPN and CDR2 SVGIG (reference sequence). The CDR3 runs to 11 residues.

The J gene is TRBJ2-1, the V gene TRBV7-9; D uncertain. Trimming pared 3 bases from V and 0 bases from J, leaving 6 bases between. In germline, CDR1 is SEHNR, CDR2 FQNEAQ (reference sequence). The CDR3 is made up of 14 amino acids. CDR3 sequence (DNA): TGTGCCAGCAGCTTCGCCAGCTCCTACAATGAGCAGTTCTTC. Translated: CASSFASSYNEQFF.

This clonotype was recorded at least ten times. The V call is TRBV11-2, the J call TRBJ2-5; 10 nucleotides align to TRBD2. The CDR3 consists of 17 residues. J lost 2 bases, V lost 5 bases, and 11 bases had no gene match. Germline CDR1 is SGHAT and CDR2 is FQNNGV. CDR3 amino acids: CASSQGGSGRGQETQYF. The CDR3 DNA sequence: TGTGCCAGCAGCCAGGGGGGGAGCGGGAGGGGGCAAGAGACCCAGTACTTC.

This clonotype came up a few times. The rearrangement uses TRBV27 and TRBJ2-2; D may be TRBD2 (6 bases). Trimming pared 4 bases from V and 6 bases from J, leaving 9 bases between. The CDR3 has 13 residues. Germline values: CDR1 MNHEY, CDR2 SMNVEV (reference sequence). The chain's CDR3 is CASSSLAPGELFF. Here the CDR3 DNA reads TGTGCCAGCAGTTCACTAGCTCCCGGGGAGCTGTTTTTT.

There are many counts of this clonotype. The V call is TRBV10-3, the J call TRBJ2-7; 7 bases match TRBD2. The germline V gene has CDR1 ENHRY and CDR2 SYGVKD. The CDR3 extends over 14 amino acids. Trimming removed 6 bases from V and 3 bases from J; junction bases left unmatched: 8. The DNA for the CDR3 is TGTGCCATCAGCCCCAGACTAGCCGGCTACGAGCAGTACTTC. It translates to CAISPRLAGYEQYF.

The rearrangement uses TRBV20-1 and TRBJ1-2, with D perhaps TRBD1 (5 bases). Per the germline V gene, CDR1 is DFQATT and CDR2 is SNEGSKA (reference sequence). The CDR3 sequence is 13 residues long. Trimming took 7 bases from V and 5 from J, leaving 17 bases between them. This CDR3 is CSVPPPGRYGYTF. CDR3 bases: TGCAGTGTTCCTCCTCCAGGGAGGTATGGCTACACCTTC.

As concerns this clonotype: One base away lies a much larger clone, so this may be a sequencing read error. No conserved phenylalanine or tryptophan is present at the end of the CDR3, so a read error is the likely explanation. The chain combines TRBV19 with TRBJ2-6; 10 bases map to TRBD1. The CDR3 spans 16 residues. The germline CDR1 and CDR2 sequences are LNHDA and SQIVND (reference sequence). CDR3 sequence: CATGQGRSSGANVLTS. CDR3 coding DNA: TGTGCGACGGGACAGGGGAGAAGCTCTGGGGCCAACGTCCTGACTTCC.

This clonotype occurred many times. The DNA of the CDR3 is TGTGCCACGACAGGGGGCTCTAATGAAAAACTGTTTTTT. Encoded protein: CATTGGSNEKLFF. This chain connects TRBV10-3 to TRBJ1-4; 10 bases are a match to TRBD1. This CDR3 is built from 13 residues. CDR1 is ENHRY, CDR2 SYGVKD, per germline. J lost 3 bases, V lost 10 bases, and 2 bases had no gene match.

This clonotype was found many times. The chain joins TRBV10-3 to TRBJ1-1; 7 bases fit TRBD1. Trimming took 6 bases from V and 4 from J; bases not matched to a gene: 8. The germline V gene encodes CDR1 ENHRY and CDR2 SYGVKD. The CDR3 length is 14 residues. The DNA for the CDR3 is TGTGCCATCAGGGCCGCGACAGGGATCACTGAAGCTTTCTTT. Protein: CAIRAATGITEAFF.

This clonotype was detected many times. V gene TRBV6-6 combines with J gene TRBJ1-3; the match to TRBD1 covers 8 bases. Per germline, CDR1 MNHNY and CDR2 SVGAGI (reference sequence). The CDR3 covers 15 residues. V was clipped by 5 bases and J by 2 bases; unmatched bases: 5. CDR3 coding DNA: TGTGCCAGCAGTCTACAGGGGGGAACTGGAAACACCATATATTTT. Its translation is CASSLQGGTGNTIYF.

About this clonotype: One end of the junction fails to match germline, which may point to a read error. The V call is TRBV6-6, the J call TRBJ1-5; D might be TRBD1 (6 bases). The CDR3 is 16 residues long. Germline-derived CDR1 and CDR2 are MNHNY and SVGAGI (reference sequence). The DNA of the CDR3 is TGTGCCAGCAGGGAACCAGGGGAGAGGTACAATGAGCCCCAGCATTTT. This codes for CASREPGERYNEPQHF.

Ten or more counts support this clonotype. Given a much more abundant clone one base away, this may be a read error. The chain employs TRBV20-1 and TRBJ2-7; D assignment may be TRBD1 or TRBD2 (5 bases each). This CDR3 spans 13 amino acids. The germline V gene encodes CDR1 DFQATT and CDR2 SNEGSKA (reference sequence). The CDR3 loop reads CSIQGPGDNAQYF. The CDR3 DNA reads as TGCAGCATCCAGGGACCTGGAGATAACGCGCAGTACTTC.

This sequence joins TRBV27 and TRBJ2-2; D is undetermined. Trimming pared 4 bases from V and 0 bases from J, leaving 12 bases between. Looked up from germline, CDR1 is MNHEY and CDR2 is SMNVEV (reference sequence). The CDR3 sequence is 16 residues long. The CDR3 sequence: CASSSYFGANTGELFF. CDR3 bases: TGTGCCAGCAGTTCTTATTTTGGAGCGAACACCGGGGAGCTGTTTTTT.

This clonotype came up many times. This chain links TRBV9 with TRBJ1-2; TRBD1 might be the D (5 bases). Per the germline V gene, CDR1 is SGDLS and CDR2 is YYNGEE. The CDR3 is 14 residues long. Trimming took off 0 bases at V and 2 bases at J, with 8 bases between the two ends. The CDR3 spells CASSVAGGNYGYTF. The CDR3 nucleotides read TGTGCCAGCAGCGTAGCTGGGGGGAACTATGGCTACACCTTC.

This clonotype was observed many times. The chain uses TRBV24-1 and TRBJ2-1, with 12 nucleotides matching TRBD2. There are 18 residues in the CDR3. Germline V lookup: CDR1 KGHDR, CDR2 SFDVKD. V lost 1 base to trimming and J lost 6 bases; unmatched junction nucleotides: 9. DNA for the CDR3: TGTGCCACCAGTGATTTTCCCTCGACTAGCGGGAGAAGCAATGAGCAGTTCTTC. It codes for CATSDFPSTSGRSNEQFF.

In this sample, this clonotype turned up many times. The chain joins TRBV30 to TRBJ2-7; perhaps TRBD1 as D (6 bases). From germline, CDR1 is GTSNPN and CDR2 SVGIG (reference sequence). The CDR3 covers 17 residues. V gave up 1 base and J gave up 5 bases, with 24 bases separating them. The chain's CDR3 is CAWSGPQAWQGFNEQYF. CDR3 coding DNA: TGTGCCTGGAGTGGACCGCAAGCATGGCAGGGGTTTAACGAGCAGTACTTC.

Many counts were recorded for this clonotype. V and J are TRBV20-1 and TRBJ1-3; TRBD1 might be the D (6 bases). CDR1 is DFQATT and CDR2 is SNEGSKA in the germline V gene (reference sequence). The CDR3 spans 12 residues. V lost 6 bases and J lost 4, with 10 bases in between. For the CDR3, the DNA is TGCAGTGCATGGACAGCCGGAAACACCATATATTTT. Translation: CSAWTAGNTIYF.

This clonotype was detected ten times or more. The rearrangement joins TRBV2 to TRBJ2-7; perhaps TRBD1 as D (6 bases). V gave up 1 base and J gave up 1 base, with 11 bases separating them. There are 15 residues in the CDR3. Germline-derived CDR1 and CDR2 are SNHLY and FYNNEI. In DNA, the CDR3 is TGTGCCAGCAGTGAAGACGGACAGATTTCCTACGAGCAGTACTTC. This sequence encodes CASSEDGQISYEQYF.

The chain recombines TRBV18 with TRBJ1-5, with D perhaps TRBD1 (6 bases). Germline lookup yields CDR1 KGHSH and CDR2 LQKENI. Trimming pared 4 bases from V and 1 base from J, leaving 14 bases between. This CDR3 has 16 amino acids. The CDR3 nucleotides are TGTGCCAGCTCACAAAGCAGGGGAACGAGCAATCAGCCCCAGCATTTT. It codes for CASSQSRGTSNQPQHF.

This clonotype was found many times. V usage is TRBV19 and J usage is TRBJ2-6; the match to TRBD2 covers 7 bases. There are 17 residues in the CDR3. Germline assignment: CDR1 LNHDA and CDR2 SQIVND (reference sequence). With 3 bases clipped from V and 0 bases from J, the junction kept 5 bases outside the gene matches. CDR3 loop: CASSISWDYSGANVLTF. The CDR3 DNA is TGTGCCAGTAGTATTTCCTGGGACTACTCTGGGGCCAACGTCCTGACTTTC.

To note about this clonotype: A junction boundary mismatches the germline segment, possibly from a read error. This chain connects TRBV5-1 to TRBJ1-4; tentative D call: TRBD1 (5 bases). Germline V lookup: CDR1 SGHRS, CDR2 YFSETQ. CDR3 size: 16 residues. The CDR3 spells CASSLGGLEGNGKLFF. As DNA, the CDR3 is TGCGCCAGCAGCTTGGGAGGGTTGGAGGGGAATGGAAAACTGTTTTTT.

This clonotype was recorded a few times. With a much larger clone just one base away, this may be a read error. V and J are TRBV6-1 and TRBJ1-5, with D uncertain. Germline V gene data show CDR1 as MNHNS and CDR2 as SASEGT. There are 15 residues in the CDR3. The V end lost 5 bases, the J end lost 4 bases, and 15 bases lay between the germline ends. CDR3 loop: CASSQDLSGNQPQHF. Written as DNA, the CDR3 is TGTGCCAGCAGTCAAGATTTATCGGGTAATCAGCCCCAGCATTTT.

On this clonotype itself: Sequence at one end of the junction differs from germline and may be a read error. This chain links TRBV12-3 or TRBV12-4 with TRBJ1-2, with 7 bases lining up with TRBD1. CDR3 length equals 14 residues. The CDR3 region is CVSSFQGEGYGYTF. The CDR3 bases are TGTGTCAGCAGTTTCCAGGGGGAAGGCTATGGCTACACCTTC.

The gene calls are TRBV7-2 and TRBJ2-3; D is unresolved. The CDR3 has 14 amino acids. Germline V gene lookup returns CDR1 SGHTA and CDR2 FQGNSA. Between the trimmed V and J ends, which lost 5 bases and 4 bases, there was a span of 13 bases. Here the CDR3 DNA reads TGTGCCAGCAGCGCCAATGGGGTCCCAGATACGCAGTATTTT. The encoded protein is CASSANGVPDTQYF.

Comments on this clonotype: Here the CDR3 omits its conserved ending phenylalanine or tryptophan, so a read error is the likely source. The rearrangement joins TRBV9 to TRBJ2-7; maybe TRBD2 (5 bases). This CDR3 has 14 residues. V dropped 1 base and J dropped 2 bases, with 10 bases sitting between them. Germline-derived CDR1 and CDR2 are SGDLS and YYNGEE. CDR3 coding DNA: TGTGCCAGCAGCGTACACGGGAAGGCCTACGAGCAGTACTCC. Translating gives CASSVHGKAYEQYS.

This clonotype showed up many times. This chain links TRBV4-3 with TRBJ2-3; tentatively, D is TRBD2 (5 bases). V was pared by 1 base and J by 0 bases, with 11 bases between. Looked up from germline, CDR1 is LGHNA and CDR2 is YSLEER. CDR3 size: 16 residues. CDR3 protein: CASSQVWRGSTDTQYF. The CDR3 nucleotides are TGCGCCAGCAGCCAAGTGTGGCGAGGGAGCACAGATACGCAGTATTTT.

This clonotype was counted ten times or more. The genes are TRBV10-3 and TRBJ2-3, with D possibly called TRBD1 or TRBD2 (5 bases each). V was shortened by 6 bases and J by 3 bases, with 10 bases between the two germline ends. Germline assignment: CDR1 ENHRY and CDR2 SYGVKD. This CDR3 region has 13 residues. This CDR3 is CAIRARETDTQYF. The CDR3 DNA sequence: TGTGCCATCAGGGCCAGGGAGACAGATACGCAGTATTTT.

On this clonotype itself: Here the CDR3 omits its conserved ending phenylalanine or tryptophan, so a read error is the likely source. The limits of the CDR3 on the DNA are not certain, so only TCRdb's listed CDR3 is given. This rearrangement joins TRBV7-3 to TRBJ2-7. The CDR3 length is 14 residues, termini included. CDR1 and CDR2 (germline): SGHTA, FQGTGA. CDR3 in amino acids: CASSFLAGAPTSST.

This clonotype was detected ten times or more. The genes are TRBV20-1 and TRBJ2-1; 8 positions match TRBD2. The CDR3 spans 11 residues. The germline CDR1 and CDR2 sequences are DFQATT and SNEGSKA (reference sequence). Trimming removed 3 bases from V and 9 bases from J; junction bases left unmatched: 1. The DNA for the CDR3 is TGCAGTGCTAGGGCGGGAGGTGAGCAGTTCTTC. Its protein product is CSARAGGEQFF.